The rows below give T cell receptor beta chains drawn from one sample of a study of T cells in Graves' hyperthyroidism and ophthalmopathy. TCRdb re-called the multiplex PCR reads with MiXCR, one entry per CDR3 protein. The sample records 350,000 or so distinct CDR3 sequences, 15% to 20% being singletons. The sequenced sample was blood. The receptors derive from a woman between 40 and 50 years old with Graves' ophthalmopathy. Each CDR3 is given with its conserved first and last residue. The D gene is left open where the match is weak. Size values are once, few and many counts, or a class for expanded clones, and some rows have none.

J gene	V gene	D gene	clone size	CDR3 protein	CDR3 DNA
TRBJ2-5	TRBV28	NA	many	CASSFLKEFQETQYF	TGTGCCAGCAGTTTCCTTAAGGAGTTCCAAGAGACCCAGTACTTC
TRBJ2-7	TRBV7-8	TRBD1	many	CASSLKGQLLYEQYF	TGTGCCAGCAGCCTGAAGGGACAGCTCCTCTACGAGCAGTACTTC
TRBJ2-5	TRBV6-2/TRBV6-3	NA	many	CASSPGRTQYF	TGTGCCAGCAGTCCGGGGAGGACCCAGTACTTC
TRBJ2-5	TRBV20-1	TRBD2	many	CSARGHGTSGFLETQYF	TGCAGTGCTAGGGGTCACGGGACTAGCGGGTTCTTGGAGACCCAGTACTTC
TRBJ2-4	TRBV28	NA	NA	CASSFLQGGNIQYF	TGTGCCAGCAGTTTCTTACAGGGAGGAAACATTCAGTACTTC
TRBJ2-5	TRBV19	TRBD2	many	CASSAGTRGETQYF	TGTGCCAGTAGTGCCGGGACTAGGGGGGAGACCCAGTACTTC
TRBJ2-7	TRBV6-5	NA	many	CASSYDVGTSYEQYF	TGTGCCAGCAGTTACGATGTGGGAACCTCCTACGAGCAGTACTTC
TRBJ2-2	TRBV12-3/TRBV12-4	NA	NA	CAIRGGTTNTGELFF	TGTGCCATCAGAGGGGGGACTACGAACACCGGGGAGCTGTTTTTT
TRBJ2-2	TRBV5-1	TRBD2	many	CASSAGLEVGELFF	TGCGCCAGCAGCGCGGGACTAGAGGTCGGGGAGCTGTTTTTT
TRBJ1-1	TRBV10-2	NA	many	CASSNQGVVTEAFF	TGCGCCAGCAGTAACCAGGGCGTTGTGACTGAAGCTTTCTTT
TRBJ2-5	TRBV6-5	TRBD2	many	CASSYTPPGTSGIETQYF	TGTGCCAGCAGCTATACCCCTCCCGGGACTAGCGGGATTGAGACCCAGTACTTC